This T cell receptor beta chain was found in a study of shared T cell receptors in the human thymus. The CDR3 length is 12 residues. The germline CDR1 and CDR2 sequences are MNHNY and SVGAGI (reference sequence). V was pared by 6 bases and J by 7 bases, with 10 bases between. The protocol was immunoSEQ multiplex PCR, while the TCRdb copy is restricted to in-frame clones and leaves out a portion. This repertoire shows 540,000 or so clones, roughly 74% found once; its top ten account for about 0.014%. The sample was also linked to a second study, of human thymus T cells. From that report: Healthy Finnish infants undergoing corrective surgery for congenital heart defects were used as donors. Surgeons resected thymus tissue during corrective heart surgery. Thymic and blood repertoires showed apparently biased V and J gene usage. Related research described thymic repertoires that were highly overlapping among unrelated individuals.

The V and J genes are TRBV6-6 and TRBJ2-1; D call uncertain. Sequenced input: thymocytes. The source is a boy younger than two with a congenital heart defect. This CDR3 is CASSPRWNEQFF. CDR3 sequence (DNA): TGTGCCAGCAGCCCGAGGTGGAATGAGCAGTTCTTC.